Shown below are 17 T cell receptor beta chains from a single sample sequenced in a study of response to subunit inactivated influenza vaccine. One entry per CDR3 protein results from TCRdb running MiXCR on the RT-PCR reads. The sample records 590,000 or so distinct CDR3 sequences, around 13% being singletons. The material sequenced was PBMCs from blood, taken roughly 15 days before vaccination. The receptors here all came from a man aged 45 to 65 who received an inactivated influenza vaccine.

V is TRBV7-9 and J is TRBJ2-6, with TRBD1 identical over 7 bases. This CDR3 has 15 residues. Looked up from germline, CDR1 is SEHNR and CDR2 is FQNEAQ (reference sequence). The V segment lost 6 bases and the J segment 4 bases; nucleotides outside the gene matches: 6. In DNA, the CDR3 is TGTGCCAGCAGGCAAGGGGGCGCGGGGGCCAACGTCCTGACTTTC. Protein: CASRQGGAGANVLTF.

This clonotype was observed many times. The V gene is TRBV7-9, the J gene TRBJ2-5; 7 positions agree with TRBD2. CDR1 is SEHNR, CDR2 FQNEAQ, per germline (reference sequence). The CDR3 loop spans 15 amino acids. V dropped 5 bases and J dropped 3; count of bases not matched to a gene: 9. This CDR3 reads CASSPPRGGEETQYF. In DNA, the CDR3 is TGTGCCAGCAGCCCTCCCCGCGGGGGAGAAGAGACCCAGTACTTC.

This clonotype was picked up one time. This chain uses TRBV7-8 with TRBJ2-7; D might be TRBD1 (6 bases). Germline loops: CDR1 SGHVS, CDR2 FQNEAQ. The CDR3 has 14 amino acids. V was pared by 7 bases and J by 3 bases, with 16 bases between. The CDR3 here is CASTQRDNIYEQYF. CDR3 coding DNA: TGTGCCAGCACCCAACGGGACAACATCTACGAGCAGTACTTC.

The chain couples TRBV10-3 to TRBJ2-5; 8 nucleotides match TRBD2. Per germline, CDR1 ENHRY and CDR2 SYGVKD. With 3 bases clipped from V and 2 bases from J, the junction kept 8 bases outside the gene matches. CDR3 length: 16 residues. DNA for the CDR3: TGTGCCATCAGTGATCCTGGCGGGGGGCTACAAGAGACCCAGTACTTC. Its protein product is CAISDPGGGLQETQYF.

The chain's CDR3 is CASSLGSSGGASQYF. CDR3 nucleotide sequence: TGTGCCAGCAGCTTAGGTAGTAGCGGGGGGGCGTCGCAGTATTTT. This rearrangement joins TRBV7-2 to TRBJ2-3, with 11 bases aligning to TRBD2. J lost 10 bases, V lost 1 base, and 7 bases had no gene match. Germline CDR1 and CDR2: SGHTA and FQGNSA. The CDR3 has 15 residues.

This clonotype appeared many times. At one of its ends the junction is not consistent with the germline gene, which may arise from a read error. The chain couples TRBV5-1 to TRBJ2-7; 8 positions match TRBD1. The CDR3 spans 14 residues. Germline V gene data show CDR1 as SGHRS and CDR2 as YFSETQ. CDR3 protein: CASSSGQGAYEQYF. CDR3 DNA: TGTGCCAGCAGTTCCGGACAGGGTGCCTACGAGCAGTACTTC. The variable domain in full, with the rest retrieved from reference TRBV5-1 and TRBJ2-7, is KAGVTQTPRYLIKTRGQQVTLSCSPISGHRSVSWYQQTPGQGLQFLFEYFSETQRNKGNFPGRFSGRQFSNSRSEMNVSTLELGDSALYLCASSSGQGAYEQYFGPGTRLTVT.

This clonotype was found a few times. The chain couples TRBV20-1 to TRBJ2-1, with TRBD2 matching 8 bases. The CDR3 totals 15 residues. From germline, CDR1 is DFQATT and CDR2 SNEGSKA (reference sequence). V lost 3 bases to trimming and J lost 5 bases; unmatched junction nucleotides: 9. Here the CDR3 reads CSASSPSGFNNEQFF. The CDR3 DNA is TGCAGTGCTAGTAGCCCTAGCGGGTTTAACAATGAGCAGTTCTTC.

The chain combines TRBV12-3 or TRBV12-4 with TRBJ1-3, with D uncertain. The CDR3 extends over 16 amino acids. Trimming pared 3 bases from V and 0 bases from J, leaving 12 bases between. The CDR3 protein is CASSFSSPVSGNTIYF. The CDR3 coding sequence is TGTGCCAGCAGTTTCTCGAGTCCAGTCTCTGGAAACACCATATATTTT.

About this clonotype: Sequence at one end of the junction differs from germline and may be a read error. The rearrangement uses TRBV19 and TRBJ2-3; 11 nucleotides agree with TRBD1. The germline V gene has CDR1 LNHDA and CDR2 SQIVND (reference sequence). The CDR3 runs to 15 residues. CDR3 DNA: TGTACCAGTAGTCTGGGACAGGGGGGGGTCAATACGCAGTATTTT. Translated: CTSSLGQGGVNTQYF. The full variable domain, its missing parts supplied by reference TRBV19 and TRBJ2-3, is DGGITQSPKYLFRKEGQNVTLSCEQNLNHDAMYWYRQDPGQGLRLIYYSQIVNDFQKGDIAEGYSVSREKKESFPLTVTSAQKNPTAFYLCTSSLGQGGVNTQYFGPGTRLTVL.

This chain connects TRBV20-1 to TRBJ2-7, with 10 bases identical to TRBD2. J was trimmed by 6 bases and V by 6 bases; bases with no gene match: 8. In germline, CDR1 is DFQATT, CDR2 SNEGSKA (reference sequence). The CDR3 sequence is 13 residues long. The CDR3 spells CSAGGAGGTEQYF. DNA for the CDR3: TGCAGTGCAGGGGGAGCGGGGGGGACCGAGCAGTACTTC.

This clonotype was detected only a few times. The V call is TRBV12-5, the J call TRBJ2-1, with a tentative D call TRBD2 (5 bases). The CDR3 loop spans 15 amino acids. Between the trimmed V and J ends, which lost 2 bases and 1 base, there was a span of 9 bases. Germline V lookup: CDR1 LGHNT, CDR2 FRNRAP. The CDR3 protein is CASGLSRTSYNEQFF. The CDR3, as DNA: TGTGCTAGTGGTTTGTCACGGACTTCCTACAATGAGCAGTTCTTC. Using reference TRBV12-5 and TRBJ2-1 for the parts outside the CDR3, the full variable domain is DARVTQTPRHKVTEMGQEVTMRCQPILGHNTVFWYRQTMMQGLELLAYFRNRAPLDDSGMPKDRFSAEMPDATLATLKIQPSEPRDSAVYFCASGLSRTSYNEQFFGPGTRLTVL.

This clonotype was seen only a few times. The chain uses TRBV5-5 and TRBJ1-5; 9 nucleotides match TRBD1. The junction had 2 bases not matched to a gene; V was cut back by 0 bases and J by 1 base. This CDR3 is built from 16 residues. Germline CDR1 is SGHKS and CDR2 is YYEKEE (reference sequence). Here the CDR3 reads CASSLDRGLSNQPQHF. DNA of the CDR3: TGTGCCAGCAGCTTGGACAGGGGGCTGAGCAATCAGCCCCAGCATTTT.

The chain carries TRBV30 and TRBJ2-7; TRBD1 is a possible D gene (6 bases). The CDR3 covers 14 residues. V lost 2 bases and J lost 5, with 16 bases in between. Germline lookup yields CDR1 GTSNPN and CDR2 SVGIG (reference sequence). CDR3 sequence reads: CAWSLAQGLNEQYF. The CDR3 nucleotides are TGTGCCTGGAGTTTGGCCCAGGGGTTGAACGAGCAGTACTTC.

The V call is TRBV7-2, the J call TRBJ1-2; D is possibly TRBD1 (5 bases). Trimming took 1 base from V and 2 from J, leaving 11 bases between them. Germline lookup yields CDR1 SGHTA and CDR2 FQGNSA. The CDR3 totals 15 residues. CDR3 sequence (DNA): TGTGCCAGCAGCTTAGGCGGGGACGGAAACTATGGCTACACCTTC. Protein product: CASSLGGDGNYGYTF.

The chain joins TRBV5-1 to TRBJ1-4, with unresolved D. Trimming cost V 4 bases and J 3 bases, with 10 bases left between them. The germline CDR1 and CDR2 sequences are SGHRS and YFSETQ. This CDR3 has 14 amino acids. The CDR3 DNA reads TGCGCCAGCAGCCGGAGGGAAGCTAATGAAAAACTGTTTTTT. This gives the protein CASSRREANEKLFF.

This clonotype was seen many times. The chain employs TRBV5-6 and TRBJ2-3; D gene ambiguous. Deletions cut 4 bases from V and 1 base from J, with 10 bases between. CDR3 size: 14 residues. Germline V gene lookup returns CDR1 SGHDT and CDR2 YYEEEE. CDR3 in DNA: TGTGCCAGCAGCCCTCTAGAGGGCACAGATACGCAGTATTTT. The encoded protein is CASSPLEGTDTQYF.

This clonotype has just a few counts. The chain joins TRBV20-1 to TRBJ1-5; D uncertain. V was clipped by 1 base and J by 0 bases, with 10 bases between them. Germline values: CDR1 DFQATT, CDR2 SNEGSKA (reference sequence). This CDR3 is built from 15 residues. The DNA of the CDR3 is TGCAGTGCTAGAGTTCAGGAAGGTAGCAATCAGCCCCAGCATTTT. Amino acids: CSARVQEGSNQPQHF.